This TCR beta chain is drawn from a study of blood T cells in healthy people across ages. Whole-study results and caveats: Diversity estimates drawn from one million T cells were deemed underestimates. Per million T cells, TCR beta diversity dropped about linearly as age rose.

The authors drew around 9.3 milliliters of peripheral blood from each donor. It was with a sample-barcoded 5' primer and a J-beta primer mix that a second PCR of roughly 6 to 12 cycles was run. Each CDR3 protein is one row after TCRdb ran MiXCR on the 5' RACE reads. The data show around 1.5 million distinct CDR3 sequences, approximately 40% seen once. The CDR3 is 17 amino acids. Per germline, CDR1 DFQATT and CDR2 SNEGSKA (reference sequence). V trimming: 5 bases; J trimming: 0 bases; junction bases outside the gene matches: 13. This clonotype turned up a few times. Its antigen is still unknown. The rearrangement links TRBV20-1 to TRBJ2-1; 7 nucleotides line up with TRBD2. The sequence was collected from a woman aged 18-29 years in good health. The specimen was blood. The CDR3 nucleotides are TGCAGTGCTTCCCTCCCACTAGCGACTAGCTCCTACAATGAGCAGTTCTTC. It encodes CSASLPLATSSYNEQFF.